The 4 T cell receptor beta chains given below trace back to one sample, sequenced in a study of early T cells in non-severe SARS-CoV-2 infection. Via MiXCR, TCRdb re-called the 5' RACE reads, giving one row per CDR3 protein. The table shows tens of thousands of distinct CDR3 sequences, with more than 5% occurring only once. The material sequenced was whole blood. The receptor set was obtained from an adult who was a healthcare worker with PCR-confirmed SARS-CoV-2 infection or an uninfected control (not recorded which).

This clonotype was recorded at least ten times. Written as DNA, the CDR3 is TGTGCCAGCAGTTACTCGAGTGGGACAGGGGCCGGAAACACCATATATTTT. It encodes CASSYSSGTGAGNTIYF. The chain carries TRBV6-6 and TRBJ1-3; 10 bases agree with TRBD1. Germline CDR1 reads MNHNY; CDR2 reads SVGAGI (reference sequence). The CDR3 length is 17 residues. V was pared by 0 bases and J by 4 bases, with 6 bases of the junction left unmatched.

This clonotype occurred many times. The V call is TRBV6-2 or TRBV6-3, the J call TRBJ1-1; D remains unclear. Trimming took 5 bases from V and 3 from J, leaving 10 bases between them. Germline assignment: CDR1 MNHEY and CDR2 SVGEGT. The length of the CDR3 is 13 residues. Here the CDR3 reads CASSPGPYTEAFF. The CDR3 bases are TGTGCCAGCAGTCCCGGGCCGTACACTGAAGCTTTCTTT.

This CDR3 reads CAISRAAGDIASYNEQFF. In nucleotides, the CDR3 is TGTGCCATCAGTCGGGCAGCGGGAGATATTGCATCCTACAATGAGCAGTTCTTC. The rearrangement joins TRBV10-3 to TRBJ2-1, with TRBD2 matching 8 bases. The CDR3 has 18 amino acids. Per the germline V gene, CDR1 is ENHRY and CDR2 is SYGVKD. V shed 5 bases, J shed 1 base, and the junction held 13 bases outside the gene matches.

This clonotype was seen many times. The rearrangement joins TRBV20-1 to TRBJ2-1; TRBD2 agrees at 7 bases. The trim removed 7 bases at V and 2 bases at J, leaving 5 bases unmatched. Germline CDR1 reads DFQATT; CDR2 reads SNEGSKA (reference sequence). The CDR3 is made up of 13 amino acids. The CDR3 DNA reads TGCAGTGAACAAGGGAGGGCCTACAATGAGCAGTTCTTC. Residues: CSEQGRAYNEQFF.